Each of the 18 T cell receptor beta chains below was sequenced from the same sample in a study of control samples from healthy donors and cancer patients. Generated by immunoSEQ multiplex PCR, the TCRdb table keeps only in-frame clones and is missing some. The table includes about 80,000 clones, roughly nine tenths detected once. The sample was blood. The receptor source for this set is a man between 50 and 59 years old in good health.

The chain links TRBV9 to TRBJ2-1; D call uncertain. CDR3 length: 14 amino acids. Germline lookup yields CDR1 SGDLS and CDR2 YYNGEE. Trimming pared 1 base from V and 4 bases from J, leaving 9 bases between. The CDR3 loop reads CASSVSPVYNEQFF. Written as DNA, the CDR3 is TGTGCCAGCAGCGTATCCCCGGTTTACAATGAGCAGTTCTTC.

J is TRBJ1-2 and V is TRBV7-8; D is perhaps TRBD1 (6 bases). Looked up from germline, CDR1 is SGHVS and CDR2 is FQNEAQ. The CDR3 is 15 amino acids. The V end was cut by 1 base, the J end by 0 bases, with 9 bases between. The CDR3 DNA is TGTGCCAGCAGCTTAGGGGGGACAACTAACTATGGCTACACCTTC. It is translated as CASSLGGTTNYGYTF.

The chain uses TRBV29-1 and TRBJ2-1; 13 nucleotides match TRBD2. The CDR3 extends over 13 amino acids. CDR1 and CDR2 (germline): SQVTM, ANQGSEA. The junction had 5 bases not matched to a gene; V was cut back by 7 bases and J by 8 bases. The CDR3 loop reads CSARTSGGHEQFF. The CDR3 region has the DNA TGCAGCGCGAGGACTAGCGGGGGTCATGAGCAGTTCTTC.

The rearrangement joins TRBV3-1 (or the pseudogene TRBV3-2) to TRBJ2-1; D not certain. The germline CDR1 and CDR2 sequences are LGHDT and YNNKEL (reference sequence). Between the trimmed V and J ends, which lost 2 bases and 6 bases, there was a span of 14 bases. The CDR3 is 15 amino acids. This CDR3 is CASSQNPRTTNEQFF. The CDR3 DNA follows: TGTGCCAGCAGCCAAAACCCAAGGACGACCAATGAGCAGTTCTTC.

The chain carries TRBV10-3 and TRBJ2-1; 12 nucleotides match TRBD2. The V gene end was trimmed by 2 bases and the J gene end by 10 bases; junction bases not matched to a gene: 18. This CDR3 region has 19 residues. Looked up from germline, CDR1 is ENHRY and CDR2 is SYGVKD. The CDR3 spells CAISEPPGSGLAGTGEQFF. The CDR3 DNA reads TGTGCCATCAGTGAGCCCCCTGGGAGTGGACTAGCGGGGACGGGAGAGCAGTTCTTC.

This rearrangement joins TRBV19 to TRBJ2-7, with a tentative D call TRBD2 (5 bases). V was pared by 3 bases and J by 7 bases, with 13 bases between. Germline assignment: CDR1 LNHDA and CDR2 SQIVND (reference sequence). The CDR3 is 13 amino acids. CDR3 sequence: CASSMTDFREQYF. CDR3 bases: TGTGCCAGTAGTATGACGGACTTTAGGGAGCAGTACTTC. Using reference TRBV19 and TRBJ2-7 for the parts outside the CDR3, the full variable domain is DGGITQSPKYLFRKEGQNVTLSCEQNLNHDAMYWYRQDPGQGLRLIYYSQIVNDFQKGDIAEGYSVSREKKESFPLTVTSAQKNPTAFYLCASSMTDFREQYFGPGTRLTVT.

The chain carries TRBV13 and TRBJ2-2; 11 bases line up with TRBD1. The CDR3 runs to 13 residues. CDR1 and CDR2 (germline): PRHDT, FYEKMQ (reference sequence). Germline trimming cut 10 bases from V and 3 bases from J; bases unmatched to any gene: 1. DNA for the CDR3: TGTGCCATGGACAGGGGGCACACCGGGGAGCTGTTTTTT. This encodes CAMDRGHTGELFF.

This clone has just one count. The gene calls are TRBV29-1 and TRBJ2-7, with D unclear. V was shortened by 0 bases and J by 5 bases, with 5 bases between the two germline ends. Germline CDR1 SQVTM, CDR2 ANQGSEA. The CDR3 consists of 11 residues. This CDR3 is CSVEDPNEQYF. Written as DNA, the CDR3 is TGCAGCGTTGAAGATCCCAACGAGCAGTACTTC.

This clone was recorded once. The V and J genes are TRBV29-1 and TRBJ2-3; D remains ambiguous. CDR1 and CDR2 from the germline V gene are SQVTM and ANQGSEA. Deletions cut 0 bases from V and 1 base from J, with 14 bases between. This CDR3 has 16 residues. The CDR3: CSVEDPALLGTDTQYF. The CDR3 DNA reads as TGCAGCGTTGAAGATCCCGCCTTGCTAGGCACAGATACGCAGTATTTT.

The chain employs TRBV9 and TRBJ2-3, with 9 nucleotides matching TRBD1. V lost 4 bases to trimming and J lost 9 bases; unmatched junction nucleotides: 6. This CDR3 is 13 amino acids long. CDR1 is SGDLS and CDR2 is YYNGEE in the germline V gene. CDR3 residues: CASSPGTGQTQYF. The CDR3 nucleotides are TGTGCCAGCAGCCCCGGGACAGGGCAGACGCAGTATTTT.

V is TRBV5-1 and J is TRBJ2-7; D ambiguous. The V gene's germline CDR1 is SGHRS and CDR2 YFSETQ. This CDR3 has 13 residues. V lost 4 bases to trimming and J lost 2 bases, with 10 bases between them. The CDR3 sequence: CASSGYGAYEQYF. The CDR3 DNA reads TGCGCCAGCAGCGGGTACGGCGCCTACGAGCAGTACTTC.

This clone was counted a single time. V gene TRBV12-3 or TRBV12-4 combines with J gene TRBJ2-2, with D maybe TRBD1 (5 bases). The V end was cut by 11 bases, the J end by 6 bases, with 10 bases between. The CDR3 is 11 amino acids. The CDR3 region is CAATVAGELFF. CDR3 nucleotides: TGTGCCGCGACAGTGGCCGGGGAGCTGTTTTTT.

The sample holds one count of this clone. The chain carries TRBV30 and TRBJ2-1, with TRBD2 matching over 8 bases. The CDR3 runs to 14 residues. Germline V gives CDR1 GTSNPN, CDR2 SVGIG (reference sequence). V trimming: 2 bases; J trimming: 3 bases; junction bases outside the gene matches: 3. DNA for the CDR3: TGTGCCTGGAGTCTAAGCGGGGGCTACAATGAGCAGTTCTTC. Translating gives CAWSLSGGYNEQFF.

About this clone itself: Its ends do not fully match the called genes, so a read error is possible. The sample holds other DNA sequences that translate to the same CDR3. The chain recombines TRBV6-1 with TRBJ1-2, with a weak D call TRBD1 (6 bases). The CDR3 has 14 amino acids. Germline V gives CDR1 MNHNS, CDR2 SASEGT. CDR3 DNA: TGCGCCAGCAGTGAAAGGGGGTCGGGCTATGGCTACACCTTC. It codes for CASSERGSGYGYTF.

The gene calls are TRBV19 and TRBJ1-5; no definite D call. V lost 4 bases, J lost 0 bases, and 13 bases lay in between. This CDR3 spans 16 amino acids. Germline CDR1 and CDR2: LNHDA and SQIVND (reference sequence). The CDR3 region has the DNA TGTGCCAGTAGTACCCCCGACGGAGATAGCAATCAGCCCCAGCATTTT. This translates into CASSTPDGDSNQPQHF. Together with reference TRBV19 and TRBJ1-5, the CDR3 gives the full variable domain: DGGITQSPKYLFRKEGQNVTLSCEQNLNHDAMYWYRQDPGQGLRLIYYSQIVNDFQKGDIAEGYSVSREKKESFPLTVTSAQKNPTAFYLCASSTPDGDSNQPQHFGDGTRLSIL.

This chain uses TRBV6-5 with TRBJ1-3; D unclear. Trimming pared 2 bases from V and 4 bases from J, leaving 9 bases between. CDR1 MNHEY and CDR2 SVGAGI come from the germline V gene. This CDR3 spans 14 amino acids. The CDR3: CASSYRQAGNTIYF. Written as DNA, the CDR3 is TGTGCCAGCAGTTACAGGCAGGCCGGAAACACCATATATTTT.

This clone has just one count. The DNA of the CDR3 is TGTGCCAGCAGAGAATCAGGGGGTCGGAAAGATACGCAGTATTTT. Its protein product is CASRESGGRKDTQYF. The chain links TRBV6-6 to TRBJ2-3; 7 positions match TRBD1. J was trimmed by 5 bases and V by 6 bases; bases with no gene match: 11. CDR3 length: 15 amino acids. Germline V gives CDR1 MNHNY, CDR2 SVGAGI (reference sequence).

This clone came up once. The chain joins TRBV5-1 to TRBJ2-2; 8 bases are shared with TRBD2. The trim removed 3 bases at V and 1 base at J, leaving 2 bases unmatched. This CDR3 contains 15 residues. The germline gives CDR1 SGHRS, CDR2 YFSETQ. DNA of the CDR3: TGCGCCAGCAGCTCCGGGGGGGGGAACACCGGGGAGCTGTTTTTT. Amino acids: CASSSGGGNTGELFF.